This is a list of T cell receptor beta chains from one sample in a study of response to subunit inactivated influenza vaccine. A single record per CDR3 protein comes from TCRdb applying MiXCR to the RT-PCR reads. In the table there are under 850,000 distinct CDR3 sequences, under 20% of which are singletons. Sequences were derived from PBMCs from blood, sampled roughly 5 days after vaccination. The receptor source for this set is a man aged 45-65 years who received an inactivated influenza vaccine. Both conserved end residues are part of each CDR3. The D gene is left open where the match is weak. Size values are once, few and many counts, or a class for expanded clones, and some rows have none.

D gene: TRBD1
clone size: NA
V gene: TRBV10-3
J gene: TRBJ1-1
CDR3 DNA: TGTGCCATCAGTGGGACAGGGGTTGCTGAAGCTTTCTTT
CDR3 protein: CAISGTGVAEAFF

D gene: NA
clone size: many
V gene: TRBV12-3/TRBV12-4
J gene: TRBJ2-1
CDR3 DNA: TGTGCCAGCAGTTTATCGTGGGAGCAGTTCTTC
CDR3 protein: CASSLSWEQFF

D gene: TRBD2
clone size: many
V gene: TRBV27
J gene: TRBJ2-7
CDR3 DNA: TGTGCCAGCCACCCCCAAGCGGGAGCGAGTGGCTCCTACGAGCAGTACTTC
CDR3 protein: CASHPQAGASGSYEQYF

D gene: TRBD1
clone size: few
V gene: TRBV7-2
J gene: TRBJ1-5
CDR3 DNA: TGTGCCAGCAGCCGAACGACAGGGTTTCAGCCCCAGCATTTT
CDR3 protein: CASSRTTGFQPQHF

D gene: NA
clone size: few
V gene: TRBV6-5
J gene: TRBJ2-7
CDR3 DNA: TGTGCCAGCAGTTACTCGGGAACCGGGATCCGGGGCGAGCAGTACTTC
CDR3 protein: CASSYSGTGIRGEQYF

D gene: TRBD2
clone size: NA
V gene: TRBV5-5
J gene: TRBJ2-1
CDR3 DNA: TGTGCCAGCAGCTCATTGCGGGGGAACAATGAGCAGTTCTTC
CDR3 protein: CASSSLRGNNEQFF

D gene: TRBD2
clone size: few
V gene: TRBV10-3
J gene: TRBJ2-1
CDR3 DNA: TGTGCCATCAGTGCTCGGGGGGGGACCTACAATGAGCAGTTCTTC
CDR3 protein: CAISARGGTYNEQFF

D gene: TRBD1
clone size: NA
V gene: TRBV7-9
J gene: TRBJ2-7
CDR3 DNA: TGTGCCAGCAGCTTCGGACAGGGGGCTTACTACGAGCAGTACTTC
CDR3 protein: CASSFGQGAYYEQYF

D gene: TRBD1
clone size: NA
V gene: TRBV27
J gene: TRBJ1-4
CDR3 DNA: TGTGCCAGCCGCCCCGAGGGGACAGCTAATGAAAAACTGTTTTTT
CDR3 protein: CASRPEGTANEKLFF

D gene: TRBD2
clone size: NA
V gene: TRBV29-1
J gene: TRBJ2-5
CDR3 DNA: TGCAGCGTTGAAGCGTTCAAATCAAGCGGGAGGCCCTTAACCTACCAAGAGACCCAGTACTTC
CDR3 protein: CSVEAFKSSGRPLTYQETQYF

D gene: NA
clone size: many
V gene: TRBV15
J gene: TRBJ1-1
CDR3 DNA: TGTGCCACCAGCAGAGACCGAGGGACTGAAGCTTTCTTT
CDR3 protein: CATSRDRGTEAFF

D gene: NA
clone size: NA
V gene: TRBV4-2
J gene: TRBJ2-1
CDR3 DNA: TGTGCCAGCAGCCAAATGACAGGAGTCATCTCCTACAATGAGCAGTTCTTC
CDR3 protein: CASSQMTGVISYNEQFF

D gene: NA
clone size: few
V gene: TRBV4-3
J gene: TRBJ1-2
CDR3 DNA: TGCGCCAGCAGCCAAGATACCTTAAATAGCTATGGCTACACCTTC
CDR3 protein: CASSQDTLNSYGYTF

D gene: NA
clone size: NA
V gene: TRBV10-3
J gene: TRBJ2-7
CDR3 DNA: TGTGCCATCGGGGGCCTCGACTACGAGCAGTACTTC
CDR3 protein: CAIGGLDYEQYF

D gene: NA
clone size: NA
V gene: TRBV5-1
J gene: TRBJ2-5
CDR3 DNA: TGCGCCAGCAGAGGCCAAGCATCCTCGTCGGAGACCCAGTACTTC
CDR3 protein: CASRGQASSSETQYF

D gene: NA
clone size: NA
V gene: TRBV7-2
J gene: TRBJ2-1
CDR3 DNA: TGTGCCAGCAGCCGGGGGGCGGGGTCCGGTGAGCAGTTCTTC
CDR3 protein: CASSRGAGSGEQFF

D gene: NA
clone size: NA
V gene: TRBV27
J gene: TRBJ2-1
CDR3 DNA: TGTGCCAGCAGTTACGGCAGTTTCAATGAGCAGTTCTTC
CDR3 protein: CASSYGSFNEQFF

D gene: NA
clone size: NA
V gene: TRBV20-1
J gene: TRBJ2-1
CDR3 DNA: TGCAGTGCTGGGGGGTCGAATAACAATGAGCAGTTCTTC
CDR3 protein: CSAGGSNNNEQFF

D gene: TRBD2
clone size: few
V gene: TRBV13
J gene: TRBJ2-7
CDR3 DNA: TGTGCCAGCAGCTTTCTCCCTCGGACTAGCGGGTCCTACGAGCAGTACTTC
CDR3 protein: CASSFLPRTSGSYEQYF

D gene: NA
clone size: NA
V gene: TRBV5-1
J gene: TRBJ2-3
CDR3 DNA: TGCGCCAGCAGCTTGGGGGGGGCAGGGCTCACAGATACGCAGTATTTT
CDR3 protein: CASSLGGAGLTDTQYF

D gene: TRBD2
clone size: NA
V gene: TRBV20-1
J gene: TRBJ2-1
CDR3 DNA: TGCAGTGCTAGAGATGTACGGACTAGCGGGGGGGACCGGTTCTTC
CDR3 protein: CSARDVRTSGGDRFF

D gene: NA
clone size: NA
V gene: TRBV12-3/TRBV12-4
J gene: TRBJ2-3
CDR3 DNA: TGTGCCAGCAGTTTAGGTGAAGACAGTAGGCAGTATTTT
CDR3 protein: CASSLGEDSRQYF

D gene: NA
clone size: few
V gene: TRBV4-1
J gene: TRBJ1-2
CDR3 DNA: TGCGCCAGCAGCCAAGATGCCGTGTATGGCTACACCTTC
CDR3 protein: CASSQDAVYGYTF

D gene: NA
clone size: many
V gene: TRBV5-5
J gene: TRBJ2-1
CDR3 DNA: TGTGCCAGCAGCTTCCCACACGGCAATGAGCAGTTCTTC
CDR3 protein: CASSFPHGNEQFF

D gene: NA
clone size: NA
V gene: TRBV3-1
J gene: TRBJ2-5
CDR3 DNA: TGTGCCAGAAATAGGGGAATCCAAGAGACCCAGTACTTC
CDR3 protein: CARNRGIQETQYF

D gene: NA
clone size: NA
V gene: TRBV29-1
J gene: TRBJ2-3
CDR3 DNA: TGCAGCGTTGTACCAGCGTCTTTCACAGATACGCAGTATTTT
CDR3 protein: CSVVPASFTDTQYF

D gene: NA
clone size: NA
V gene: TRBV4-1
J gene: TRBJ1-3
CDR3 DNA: TGCGCCAGCAGCCAAGACGGGGCAAGGATTTCCTCTGGAAACACCATATATTTT
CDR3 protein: CASSQDGARISSGNTIYF